This T cell receptor (beta chain) was recovered during a study of OX40 agonist ivuxolimab in advanced cancers. Whole-study findings and limits: CD4+ and CD8+ blood T cells expanded clonally by week 6 at 0.1 to 3.0 mg/kg.

TCRdb keeps only in-frame clones here, not all; method: immunoSEQ multiplex PCR. This sample has tens of thousands of clones; 88% occur once, and the top ten carry around 4.1%. As to this clone: Its antigen remains unknown.

Germline V gives CDR1 SGHRS, CDR2 YFSETQ. The CDR3 spans 15 residues. Trimming removed 6 bases at V and 4 bases at J, with 19 bases between. This TCR derives from an adult with an advanced solid tumor such as melanoma, head and neck, liver or kidney cancer. This chain joins TRBV5-1 and TRBJ2-5; perhaps TRBD2 as D (5 bases). The sequenced sample was CD4+ or CD8+ T cells sorted from blood, obtained in a trial of the OX40 agonist ivuxolimab. This CDR3 is CASTRAPEGRETQYF. The CDR3 coding sequence is TGCGCCAGCACAAGGGCTCCCGAGGGAAGAGAGACCCAGTACTTC.